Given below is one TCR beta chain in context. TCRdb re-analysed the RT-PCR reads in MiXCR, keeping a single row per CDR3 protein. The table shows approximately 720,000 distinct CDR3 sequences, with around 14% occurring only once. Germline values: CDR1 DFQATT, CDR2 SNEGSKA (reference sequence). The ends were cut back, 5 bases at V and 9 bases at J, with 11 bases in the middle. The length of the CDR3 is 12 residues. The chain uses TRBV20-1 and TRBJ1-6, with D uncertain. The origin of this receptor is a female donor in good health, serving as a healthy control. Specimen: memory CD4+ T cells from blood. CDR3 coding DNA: TGCAGTGCTCGGGAGGGAGTTTCACCCCTCCACTTT. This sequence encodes CSAREGVSPLHF.